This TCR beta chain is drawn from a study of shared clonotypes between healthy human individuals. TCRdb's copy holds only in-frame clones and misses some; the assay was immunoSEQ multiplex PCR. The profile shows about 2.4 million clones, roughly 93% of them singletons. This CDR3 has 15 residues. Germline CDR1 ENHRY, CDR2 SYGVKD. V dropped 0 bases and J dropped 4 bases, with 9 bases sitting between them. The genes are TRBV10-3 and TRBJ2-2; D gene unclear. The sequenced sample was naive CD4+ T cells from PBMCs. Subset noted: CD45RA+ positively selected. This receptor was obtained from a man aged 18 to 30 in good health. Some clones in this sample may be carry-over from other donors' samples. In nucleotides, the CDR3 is TGTGCCATCAGTGAGTCAGGCCTTGGCACCGGGGAGCTGTTTTTT. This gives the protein CAISESGLGTGELFF.